This T cell receptor (beta chain) is from a study of Ad26.COV2.S vaccination and SARS-CoV-2 variants. Only in-frame clones appear in the TCRdb table, and some are missing; sequencing was by immunoSEQ multiplex PCR. Of some 320,000 clones listed, 85% to 90% were seen once; the top ten hold more than 1.5%. Treatment here: around 19 received Ad26.COV2.S at low or high dose, single or two shots; 5 received placebo; per-sample allocation not given. The samples were gathered on day 63 after the first injection of vaccine or placebo. Immunization relied on an Ad26 vector, which expressed Wuhan-strain SARS-CoV-2 spike. CDR1 is SGHDT and CDR2 is YYEEEE in the germline V gene. This CDR3 is 16 amino acids long. V dropped 2 bases and J dropped 7; count of bases not matched to a gene: 10. In this sample, this clone turned up once.

This material consisted of peripheral blood, taken in a trial of Ad26.COV2.S vaccine versus placebo. The chain employs TRBV5-6 and TRBJ1-1; 11 bases fit TRBD1. The clonotype originates from a person between 18 and 59 years old who received the Ad26.COV2.S COVID-19 vaccine or a placebo. The CDR3: CASSLWDRGATGEAFF. CDR3 sequence (DNA): TGTGCCAGCAGCTTATGGGACAGGGGGGCGACGGGTGAAGCTTTCTTT.